What follows are 17 T cell receptor beta chains derived from one specimen sequenced in a study of blood T cell repertoires in COVID-19 (dated by TCRdb to 2020 to 2021). The library was generated by the immunoSEQ multiplex PCR assay. TCRdb holds this immuneACCESS table with in-frame rearrangements only. Some clones are missing; in checked studies, unresolved V genes explain under half, and the rest has no known cause. This sample comprises more than 110,000 clones, 88% of them detected only once. 8% to 11% of the sample is in the top ten clones. Sequencing used peripheral blood. The receptors stem from a man aged 50 to 60 with active or convalescent COVID-19.

The chain links TRBV15 to TRBJ1-2; D possibly corresponds to TRBD1 (5 bases). There are 15 residues in the CDR3. The V gene lost 3 bases and the J gene lost 6 bases, with 17 bases spanning the gap. The germline V gene has CDR1 LNHNV and CDR2 YYDKDF (reference sequence). The DNA for the CDR3 is TGTGCCACCAGCAGTGATAGCGGTTCAGGGCATGGCTACACCTTC. It is translated as CATSSDSGSGHGYTF.

The chain uses TRBV27 and TRBJ2-3, with 11 bases aligning to TRBD2. After removal of 6 bases from V and 2 bases from J, the junction contained 16 bases not matched to a gene. The CDR3 is 19 amino acids. Per the germline V gene, CDR1 is MNHEY and CDR2 is SMNVEV (reference sequence). CDR3 protein: CASSRAGVAGGPNTDTQYF. The CDR3 DNA reads as TGTGCCAGCAGCCGCGCGGGGGTAGCGGGAGGGCCTAACACAGATACGCAGTATTTT.

The genes are TRBV7-2 and TRBJ2-4, with D possibly being TRBD2 (5 bases). Germline loops: CDR1 SGHTA, CDR2 FQGNSA. V was shortened by 2 bases and J by 5 bases, with 10 bases between the two germline ends. The CDR3 has 14 amino acids. CDR3 in amino acids: CASSLTRLENIQYF. The CDR3 DNA is TGTGCCAGCAGCTTAACTAGACTCGAAAACATTCAGTACTTC.

This chain joins TRBV5-4 and TRBJ2-7, with 12 bases lining up with TRBD2. This CDR3 spans 16 amino acids. J lost 4 bases, V lost 0 bases, and 5 bases had no gene match. Germline CDR1 is SGHNT and CDR2 is YYREEE (reference sequence). This CDR3 is CASSLGGLAGQYEQYF. The CDR3 coding sequence is TGTGCCAGCAGCTTGGGAGGACTAGCGGGACAATACGAGCAGTACTTC.

The chain carries TRBV29-1 and TRBJ2-7, with unresolved D. Trimming took 6 bases from V and 0 from J, leaving 9 bases between them. CDR1 is SQVTM, CDR2 ANQGSEA, per germline. The CDR3 is 12 amino acids. The CDR3 DNA reads TGCAGCGTGGAGACGGTCTCCTACGAGCAGTACTTC. It codes for CSVETVSYEQYF.

The chain combines TRBV3-1 (or the pseudogene TRBV3-2) with TRBJ1-1; possibly TRBD1 for D (6 bases). This CDR3 region has 14 residues. Per the germline V gene, CDR1 is LGHDT and CDR2 is YNNKEL (reference sequence). V lost 1 base, J lost 2 bases, and 8 bases lay in between. Here the CDR3 DNA reads TGTGCCAGCAGCCAAGCGACAGGCAACACTGAAGCTTTCTTT. Translating it yields CASSQATGNTEAFF.

V is TRBV19 and J is TRBJ1-1; D gene uncertain. Germline values: CDR1 LNHDA, CDR2 SQIVND (reference sequence). Deletions cut 1 base from V and 3 bases from J, with 6 bases between. The CDR3 contains 13 residues. CDR3 bases: TGTGCCAGTAGTATAGCCGGGTACACTGAAGCTTTCTTT. This encodes CASSIAGYTEAFF. Supplemented by reference TRBV19 and TRBJ1-1, the full variable domain reads DGGITQSPKYLFRKEGQNVTLSCEQNLNHDAMYWYRQDPGQGLRLIYYSQIVNDFQKGDIAEGYSVSREKKESFPLTVTSAQKNPTAFYLCASSIAGYTEAFFGQGTRLTVV.

The chain uses TRBV6-5 and TRBJ2-7, with D perhaps TRBD2 (6 bases). Trimming took 5 bases from V and 4 from J, leaving 18 bases between them. CDR1 and CDR2 (germline): MNHEY, SVGAGI. The CDR3 has 15 residues. CDR3 in DNA: TGTGCCAGCAGTCGGGCGGAGGGCCCAGTTTACGAGCAGTACTTC. Protein product: CASSRAEGPVYEQYF.

The chain recombines TRBV7-2 with TRBJ1-1; TRBD1 matches at 7 bases. Germline CDR1 is SGHTA and CDR2 is FQGNSA. CDR3 length: 15 residues. J gave up 0 bases and V 1 base, and 2 bases lay outside the gene matches. The CDR3 region has the DNA TGTGCCAGCAGCTTAGTGGGACAGATGAACACTGAAGCTTTCTTT. Its translation is CASSLVGQMNTEAFF.

The rearrangement links TRBV5-6 to TRBJ1-2, with 9 bases aligning to TRBD1. The CDR3 has 14 residues. J gave up 2 bases and V 2 bases, and 1 base lay outside the gene matches. Looked up from germline, CDR1 is SGHDT and CDR2 is YYEEEE. The CDR3, as DNA: TGTGCCAGCAGCTTCGACAGGGGGAACTATGGCTACACCTTC. It encodes CASSFDRGNYGYTF.

V gene TRBV28 combines with J gene TRBJ2-7; 9 positions agree with TRBD1. The CDR3 spans 16 residues. Germline V gene data show CDR1 as MDHEN and CDR2 as SYDVKM. The V segment lost 7 bases and the J segment 4 bases; nucleotides outside the gene matches: 14. The CDR3 DNA reads TGTGCCAGCACTCAATCCGGCGGACAGGGGAGGTACGAGCAGTACTTC. Translation: CASTQSGGQGRYEQYF.

This clone was picked up one time. The chain employs TRBV7-6 and TRBJ2-1; 14 bases agree with TRBD2. V gave up 6 bases and J gave up 4 bases; unmatched junction bases: 8. Germline CDR1 SGHVS, CDR2 FNYEAQ. The CDR3 runs to 17 residues. The CDR3 here is CASSFTGLAGGYNEQFF. The CDR3, as DNA: TGTGCCAGCAGTTTCACCGGACTAGCGGGGGGTTACAATGAGCAGTTCTTC.

The genes are TRBV6-5 and TRBJ2-7, with TRBD1 matching 7 bases. J lost 6 bases, V lost 2 bases, and 7 bases had no gene match. The CDR3 covers 14 residues. Germline assignment: CDR1 MNHEY and CDR2 SVGAGI. Here the CDR3 reads CASSYRQGTLEQYF. The CDR3 DNA sequence: TGTGCCAGCAGTTACCGACAGGGAACCCTCGAGCAGTACTTC.

This clone has only a few counts. The chain carries TRBV7-2 and TRBJ2-7, with 10 bases that match TRBD2. CDR1 is SGHTA and CDR2 is FQGNSA in the germline V gene. The CDR3 spans 16 residues. The V and J ends lost 2 bases and 3 bases, in that order; junction bases with no gene match: 7. The CDR3 protein is CASSLNLAGDGYEQYF. In nucleotides, the CDR3 is TGTGCCAGCAGCTTAAATCTAGCGGGAGATGGCTACGAGCAGTACTTC.

This clone has just a few counts. The chain carries TRBV18 and TRBJ1-2; 7 bases line up with TRBD1. CDR1 is KGHSH and CDR2 is LQKENI in the germline V gene. V shed 4 bases and J 6 bases; nucleotides not matched to a gene: 2. The CDR3 length is 12 residues. CDR3 protein: CASSQTGNGYTF. CDR3 DNA: TGTGCCAGCTCACAGACAGGGAATGGCTACACCTTC. The whole variable domain, remainder taken from reference TRBV18 and TRBJ1-2, is NAGVMQNPRHLVRRRGQEARLRCSPMKGHSHVYWYRQLPEEGLKFMVYLQKENIIDESGMPKERFSAEFPKEGPSILRIQQVVRGDSAAYFCASSQTGNGYTFGSGTRLTVV.

V is TRBV4-1 and J is TRBJ2-1; D is possibly TRBD2 (5 bases). Trimming shortened V by 2 bases and J by 8 bases, and 19 bases separated the two germline ends. This CDR3 contains 16 residues. Germline lookup yields CDR1 MGHRA and CDR2 YSYEKL. The CDR3 here is CASSQSNVRGGDEQFF. Written as DNA, the CDR3 is TGCGCCAGCAGCCAATCTAATGTTCGGGGTGGCGATGAGCAGTTCTTC.

This clone turned up a few times. This chain uses TRBV5-1 with TRBJ1-5; D remains ambiguous. V was pared by 2 bases and J by 6 bases, with 12 bases between. CDR1 and CDR2 (germline): SGHRS, YFSETQ. The CDR3 has 14 residues. The CDR3 loop is CASSFDEGGQPQHF. CDR3 sequence (DNA): TGCGCCAGCAGCTTTGACGAGGGTGGTCAGCCCCAGCATTTT.